The present T cell receptor beta chain was sequenced within a study of neurological immune-mediated disorders. Study-wide results and limits: The multiple sclerosis repertoire cluster lacked an association with any feature, whether clinical or MRI. HTLV-1-associated myelopathy showed the most TCR clonal expansion; multiple sclerosis the least, below healthy controls.

With 10-nucleotide random UMIs included, cDNA was synthesized by 5'RACE. A single record per CDR3 protein comes from TCRdb applying MiXCR to the 5' RACE reads. The profile shows about 52,000 distinct CDR3 sequences, roughly 3.5% of them singletons. This clonotype was seen ten or more times. Its antigen is undetermined. The V end lost 5 bases, the J end lost 4 bases, and 11 bases lay between the germline ends. This CDR3 spans 13 amino acids. The source is a man aged 30-40 years with multiple sclerosis. The specimen sequenced was PBMCs. This sequence joins TRBV12-3 or TRBV12-4 and TRBJ1-2, with D possibly being TRBD1 (6 bases). CDR3 sequence: CASSPRQVYGYTF. In nucleotides, the CDR3 is TGTGCCAGCAGTCCTCGACAGGTCTATGGCTACACCTTC.